This TCR beta chain was observed in a study of blood T cells in healthy people across ages. Alongside a J-beta primer mix, a sample-barcoded 5' primer served in a second PCR lasting roughly 7 to 12 cycles. The study obtained at least 2.5 million CDR3-containing paired-end reads from every sample. Via MiXCR, TCRdb re-called the 5' RACE reads, giving one row per CDR3 protein. The data show about 680,000 distinct CDR3 sequences, with around 48% seen just once and roughly 30% held by the top ten. The V gene lost 3 bases and the J gene lost 0 bases, with 12 bases spanning the gap. This CDR3 is built from 15 residues. CDR1 is MNHEY, CDR2 SVGEGT, per germline. Study-level findings and limits: Expanded clonotype changes were possibly confounded by unknown donor CMV status.

Comments on this clonotype: Its antigen is not known.

The receptor was derived from a woman aged 60-70 years in good health. The specimen sequenced was blood. The chain employs TRBV6-2 or TRBV6-3 and TRBJ2-7; TRBD2 might be the D (6 bases). Written as DNA, the CDR3 is TGTGCCAGCAGTTATCGGGGGTCGAGCTCCTACGAGCAGTACTTC. Protein product: CASSYRGSSSYEQYF.